The T cell receptor (beta chain) described here comes from a study of response to subunit inactivated influenza vaccine. TCRdb analysed the RT-PCR reads with MiXCR anew, one entry per CDR3 protein. The repertoire consists of about 300,000 distinct CDR3 sequences, with 21% occurring once and the leading ten covering 10% to 13%. With regard to this clonotype: The antigen is unknown.

This CDR3 has 13 residues. The germline CDR1 and CDR2 sequences are GTSNPN and SVGIG (reference sequence). The ends were cut back, 1 base at V and 2 bases at J, with 8 bases in the middle. Study outcomes and limitations: It was suggested by the authors that few new T cells are recruited by each seasonal influenza vaccination.

The chain links TRBV30 to TRBJ1-2; no clear D. The receptor's source is a man aged 45-69 years who received an inactivated influenza vaccine. The material sequenced was PBMCs from blood, taken 21 months after vaccination. The chain's CDR3 is CAWSDMENYGYTF. In nucleotides, the CDR3 is TGTGCCTGGAGTGATATGGAAAACTATGGCTACACCTTC. Supplemented by reference TRBV30 and TRBJ1-2, the full variable domain reads SQTIHQWPATLVQPVGSPLSLECTVEGTSNPNLYWYRQAAGRGLQLLFYSVGIGQISSEVPQNLSASRPQDRQFILSSKKLLLSDSGFYLCAWSDMENYGYTFGSGTRLTVV.